Sequencing of this TCR beta chain was carried out in a study of blood T cell repertoires in COVID-19. The overall study: Donors in the United States, Italy and Spain gave samples during acute or convalescent COVID-19. Nucleic acid was either cDNA or gDNA, and it came from T cells, B-cell-depleted T cells, or PBMCs.

Per the original methods: Amplified reference gene primers provided the basis for estimating nucleated cell counts. The data were produced by immunoSEQ multiplex PCR, yet TCRdb's version contains in-frame clones alone and is incomplete. V, J and clone size derive from that table, while D and trimming were established from the DNA sequence. The table records 150,000 to 200,000 clones, about 83% of them present only once. This CDR3 spans 18 amino acids. The origin of this receptor is a human donor in a cohort sampled during active COVID-19. The source material was peripheral blood. J is TRBJ1-2 and V is TRBV21-1; the DNA was not compared with TRBD1, the D call given in the table. TRBV21-1 constitutes a pseudogene. Here the CDR3 reads CASSKVRDRESWNYGYTF. The DNA of the CDR3 is TGTGCCAGCAGCAAAGTGAGGGACAGGGAAAGTTGGAACTATGGCTACACCTTC.